The sample holds many counts of the clone carrying this T cell receptor (beta chain). The CDR3 has 13 amino acids. From germline, CDR1 is MNHEY and CDR2 SMNVEV (reference sequence). V was clipped by 4 bases and J by 10 bases; unmatched bases: 8. This specimen belongs to a study of patients and donors after allogeneic stem cell transplantation. TCRdb re-derived calls from the RT-PCR reads in MiXCR, one entry per CDR3 protein. This table has about 160,000 distinct CDR3 sequences, 30% appearing once. This rearrangement joins TRBV27 to TRBJ1-1; 8 bases line up with TRBD1. Sequencing was performed on blood, either unsorted or a sorted T cell fraction (not recorded which). The sequence derives from a human donor who was either an allogeneic HSCT recipient or a stem cell or donor lymphocyte infusion donor (not recorded which). It is not recorded whose cells these are; they may come from a transplant donor. This chain's CDR3 is CASSSARGRGAFF. The CDR3 nucleotides are TGTGCCAGCAGTTCAGCCAGGGGGCGAGGAGCTTTCTTT.